This T cell receptor beta chain originates from a study of Graves' ophthalmopathy and Graves' hyperthyroidism. V was pared by 0 bases and J by 6 bases, with 7 bases of the junction left unmatched. The germline gives CDR1 LGHNA, CDR2 YNFKEQ. The CDR3 length is 16 residues. Whole-study findings and limits: Also, most clonotypes expanded in the thyroid above 0.001 frequency appeared in blood.

The authors amplified TCR beta CDR3 regions, and they did so from RNA transcripts for repertoire sequencing. First-round RT-PCR used HTBI primers; second-round multiplex PCR followed. MiXCR was run by TCRdb on the multiplex PCR reads, yielding one entry per CDR3 protein. The sample has 600,000 to 700,000 distinct CDR3 sequences; approximately 39% are singletons. Concerning this clonotype itself: Antigen: not known. It may be a read error: a sequence one base away is much more abundant.

Certain patients, namely those with other autoimmune diseases, uncontrolled infections, pregnancy or lactation, were excluded. The sequence came from an adult man with Graves' ophthalmopathy. Sequenced sample: peripheral blood. The V call is TRBV4-2, the J call TRBJ1-4; 7 nucleotides match TRBD1. CDR3 sequence reads: CASSQDGGTGDEKLFF. CDR3 DNA sequence: TGTGCCAGCAGCCAAGATGGGGGAACAGGGGATGAAAAACTGTTTTTT.